This entry lists 32 T cell receptor beta chains sequenced from one sample in a study of human T cells and chemical hapten exposure. Time point given: healthy volunteer bleed at 6 weeks. Someone pulled total RNA out of unfractionated whole blood. From the RACE reads, TCRdb called clonotypes with MiXCR, one entry per CDR3 protein. The data hold around 80,000 distinct CDR3 sequences, with roughly 8.6% observed a single time. Input material: whole blood. These receptors all come from a male donor in good health. Some clones in this sample may be carry-over from other donors' samples.

Many counts were recorded for this clonotype. V gene TRBV29-1 combines with J gene TRBJ1-2; 8 bases fit TRBD1. This CDR3 has 11 amino acids. Germline trimming cut 2 bases from V and 8 bases from J; bases unmatched to any gene: 1. Germline V gene lookup returns CDR1 SQVTM and CDR2 ANQGSEA. CDR3 nucleotides: TGCAGCGTTGAAACAGGGGGGGGCTACACCTTC. Translated: CSVETGGGYTF.

This chain connects TRBV5-4 to TRBJ1-1; D is undetermined. Germline assignment: CDR1 SGHNT and CDR2 YYREEE (reference sequence). This CDR3 contains 13 residues. Trimming shortened V by 0 bases and J by 7 bases, and 10 bases separated the two germline ends. CDR3 region: CASSLGPRIEAFF. In nucleotides, the CDR3 is TGTGCCAGCAGCTTGGGGCCGCGGATTGAAGCTTTCTTT. Full variable domain (outside the CDR3, taken from reference TRBV5-4 and TRBJ1-1): ETGVTQSPTHLIKTRGQQVTLRCSSQSGHNTVSWYQQALGQGPQFIFQYYREEENGRGNFPPRFSGLQFPNYSSELNVNALELDDSALYLCASSLGPRIEAFFGQGTRLTVV.

The chain links TRBV12-3 or TRBV12-4 to TRBJ2-5; 8 bases match TRBD2. The junction had 6 bases not matched to a gene; V was cut back by 3 bases and J by 0 bases. The CDR3 loop spans 16 amino acids. DNA for the CDR3: TGTGCCAGCAGTTTTGGCGGGGGGCCGTACCAAGAGACCCAGTACTTC. This gives the protein CASSFGGGPYQETQYF.

The V call is TRBV5-1, the J call TRBJ1-2; perhaps TRBD1 as D (6 bases). The CDR3 contains 15 residues. The ends were cut back, 4 bases at V and 0 bases at J, with 13 bases in the middle. In germline, CDR1 is SGHRS, CDR2 YFSETQ. CDR3 nucleotides: TGCGCCAGCAGCCTGTCCGGGACACCTAACTATGGCTACACCTTC. Its protein is CASSLSGTPNYGYTF.

The chain carries TRBV5-6 and TRBJ1-1; TRBD1 is a possible D gene (5 bases). Germline loops: CDR1 SGHDT, CDR2 YYEEEE. Trimming took 3 bases from V and 1 from J, leaving 13 bases between them. The CDR3 consists of 15 residues. CDR3 bases: TGTGCCAGCAGCTCAGGACAAGCCCCGAACACTGAAGCTTTCTTT. Amino acids: CASSSGQAPNTEAFF.

This clonotype has only a few counts. This chain links TRBV5-1 with TRBJ2-7, with unresolved D. The CDR3 covers 13 residues. V lost 5 bases, J lost 1 base, and 10 bases lay in between. Germline V gene data show CDR1 as SGHRS and CDR2 as YFSETQ. CDR3 nucleotides: TGCGCCAGCAGACCCCCCGCTTCCTACGAGCAGTACTTC. As protein: CASRPPASYEQYF.

A few counts support this clonotype. V and J are TRBV7-9 and TRBJ1-1; no clear D gene. V shed 8 bases and J shed 1 base, with 5 bases lying between them. The CDR3 length is 11 residues. CDR1 and CDR2 from the germline V gene are SEHNR and FQNEAQ (reference sequence). The DNA of the CDR3 is TGTGCCAGCCTCAGGAACACTGAAGCTTTCTTT. It is translated as CASLRNTEAFF.

This clonotype was detected only a few times. This chain uses TRBV2 with TRBJ2-7; no clear D. CDR1 and CDR2 (germline): SNHLY, FYNNEI. The CDR3 has 11 residues. Trimming left V 5 bases short and J 3 bases short, with 5 bases between. This CDR3 reads CASSPLYEQYF. CDR3 in DNA: TGTGCCAGCAGTCCCCTCTACGAGCAGTACTTC.

This sequence joins TRBV7-9 and TRBJ1-2, with TRBD1 matching over 8 bases. CDR1 is SEHNR, CDR2 FQNEAQ, per germline (reference sequence). V shed 4 bases and J 7 bases; nucleotides not matched to a gene: 8. The CDR3 is 14 residues long. The CDR3 sequence is CASSSGTGVLGYTF. The CDR3 DNA is TGTGCCAGCAGCTCCGGGACAGGAGTCCTTGGCTACACCTTC.

This clonotype has ten or more counts. Here the CDR3 reads CSAEAGLSTDTQYF. The CDR3 DNA sequence: TGCAGTGCTGAAGCGGGGCTTAGCACAGATACGCAGTATTTT. The V call is TRBV20-1, the J call TRBJ2-3; 7 nucleotides agree with TRBD2. This CDR3 region has 14 residues. Germline loops: CDR1 DFQATT, CDR2 SNEGSKA (reference sequence). Germline trimming cut 5 bases from V and 0 bases from J; bases unmatched to any gene: 5.

The CDR3 coding sequence is TGTGCCAGCAGCCTACGGACTAGCGAATCACTCACAGATACGCAGTATTTT. Its protein is CASSLRTSESLTDTQYF. The chain couples TRBV7-9 to TRBJ2-3, with 9 bases fitting TRBD2. V lost 5 bases and J lost 2; bases outside the gene matches: 11. Germline lookup yields CDR1 SEHNR and CDR2 FQNEAQ (reference sequence). The CDR3 runs 17 residues.

This clonotype was seen more than once but under ten times. The chain carries TRBV6-5 and TRBJ1-1, with D perhaps matching TRBD1 (6 bases). Germline V gives CDR1 MNHEY, CDR2 SVGAGI. The CDR3 totals 13 residues. The V end was cut by 8 bases, the J end by 4 bases, with 14 bases between. The CDR3 region has the DNA TGTGCCAGCCTAGGGGGGGGCGGCACTGAAGCTTTCTTT. This codes for CASLGGGGTEAFF.

The chain uses TRBV18 and TRBJ2-5; 7 bases are shared with TRBD1. This CDR3 region has 13 residues. The germline gives CDR1 KGHSH, CDR2 LQKENI. V lost 3 bases, J lost 2 bases, and 0 bases stayed unmatched. CDR3 residues: CASSPGQQETQYF. CDR3 DNA sequence: TGTGCCAGCTCACCGGGACAGCAAGAGACCCAGTACTTC.

The table lists this clonotype with many counts. The chain combines TRBV6-2 or TRBV6-3 with TRBJ2-1; 7 nucleotides align to TRBD1. V shed 0 bases, J shed 4 bases, and the junction held 6 bases outside the gene matches. The CDR3 is 16 amino acids. Germline loops: CDR1 MNHEY, CDR2 SVGEGT. The CDR3 region has the DNA TGTGCCAGCAGTTACTCGGGGACAGCGCTATACAATGAGCAGTTCTTC. Residues: CASSYSGTALYNEQFF.

The chain employs TRBV25-1 and TRBJ1-2; a weak D match, TRBD1 (5 bases). The CDR3 runs to 13 residues. Germline V gene lookup returns CDR1 MGHDK and CDR2 SYGVNS. Trimming stripped 1 base from V and 4 bases from J, with 7 bases between. The CDR3 DNA reads TGTGCCAGCAGTGAATGGGGGAGCTATGGCTACACCTTC. It yields the protein CASSEWGSYGYTF.

The rearrangement joins TRBV7-2 to TRBJ2-1; no definite D call. The CDR3 loop spans 13 amino acids. The V end was cut by 5 bases, the J end by 4 bases, with 9 bases between. The germline CDR1 and CDR2 sequences are SGHTA and FQGNSA. The CDR3 protein is CASSLSVYNEQFF. CDR3 in DNA: TGTGCCAGCAGCCTCTCTGTTTACAATGAGCAGTTCTTC.

In its sample, this clonotype was seen many times. The V and J genes are TRBV20-1 and TRBJ2-4; 10 positions agree with TRBD2. V was pared by 3 bases and J by 0 bases, with 14 bases of the junction left unmatched. CDR3 length equals 19 residues. CDR1 is DFQATT, CDR2 SNEGSKA, per germline (reference sequence). The CDR3 nucleotides read TGCAGTGCTAGCGGATGGGAGCGGGAGGGCCCAGTAGCCAAAAACATTCAGTACTTC. Translating it yields CSASGWEREGPVAKNIQYF.

This clonotype appeared a few times. In nucleotides, the CDR3 is TGTGCCAGCAGTCTGGCGGGAGTGTCCTACAATGAGCAGTTCTTC. Translation: CASSLAGVSYNEQFF. V and J are TRBV27 and TRBJ2-1; 7 positions agree with TRBD2. Germline values: CDR1 MNHEY, CDR2 SMNVEV (reference sequence). J lost 1 base, V lost 5 bases, and 5 bases had no gene match. This CDR3 comprises 15 residues.

Concerning this clonotype: A single base separates this from a much larger clone, so it may be a read error. The rearrangement joins TRBV6-5 to TRBJ2-7; D may correspond to TRBD1 or TRBD2 (7 bases each). Trimming took 6 bases from V and 6 from J, leaving 18 bases between them. CDR3 length equals 14 residues. Germline values: CDR1 MNHEY, CDR2 SVGAGI. CDR3 in DNA: TGTGCCAGCAGCTCACAGGGGAGGGCTACCGAGCAGTACTTC. As protein: CASSSQGRATEQYF.

This clonotype has more than one count but fewer than ten. The chain is built from TRBV4-2 and TRBJ1-1; perhaps TRBD1 as D (5 bases). V was shortened by 0 bases and J by 7 bases, with 12 bases between the two germline ends. The CDR3 loop spans 14 amino acids. Germline assignment: CDR1 LGHNA and CDR2 YNFKEQ. CDR3 DNA: TGTGCCAGCAGCCAAGATAACGGGGCAATTGAAGCTTTCTTT. It codes for CASSQDNGAIEAFF.

The chain couples TRBV9 to TRBJ2-2; 8 bases fit TRBD2. CDR1 is SGDLS, CDR2 YYNGEE, per germline. CDR3 length: 15 amino acids. After removal of 0 bases from V and 4 bases from J, the junction contained 2 bases not matched to a gene. The CDR3 loop reads CASSVGGLGTGELFF. The CDR3, as DNA: TGTGCCAGCAGCGTAGGGGGACTAGGCACCGGGGAGCTGTTTTTT.

This clonotype was seen a handful of times. Written as DNA, the CDR3 is TGTGCCAGCAGTTTAACGGGCTGGAGGCCCCAGCATTTT. The encoded protein is CASSLTGWRPQHF. The gene calls are TRBV27 and TRBJ1-5; no clear D gene. The germline V gene encodes CDR1 MNHEY and CDR2 SMNVEV (reference sequence). The V end was cut by 2 bases, the J end by 9 bases, with 11 bases between. This CDR3 has 13 amino acids.

This clonotype was recorded at least ten times. The chain joins TRBV10-2 to TRBJ1-5; D perhaps matches TRBD1 (5 bases). Germline values: CDR1 WSHSY, CDR2 SAAADI. V dropped 9 bases and J dropped 3 bases, with 12 bases sitting between them. This CDR3 is 13 amino acids long. This CDR3 reads CASSDSYNQPQHF. CDR3 in DNA: TGCGCCAGTTCAGACAGTTACAATCAGCCCCAGCATTTT.

The V gene is TRBV25-1, the J gene TRBJ2-7; 9 bases match TRBD1. With V trimmed by 2 bases and J by 3 bases, 2 bases remained unmatched. Germline V gene data show CDR1 as MGHDK and CDR2 as SYGVNS. CDR3 length equals 14 residues. The CDR3 is CASSEAGQGYEQYF. Here the CDR3 DNA reads TGTGCCAGCAGTGAAGCGGGACAGGGCTACGAGCAGTACTTC.

The V gene is TRBV4-3, the J gene TRBJ2-7; possibly TRBD1 for D (7 bases). CDR1 and CDR2 from the germline V gene are LGHNA and YSLEER. V was pared by 1 base and J by 2 bases, with 18 bases between. This CDR3 comprises 17 residues. The CDR3 reads CASSQVVQGGSPYEQYF. CDR3 bases: TGCGCCAGCAGCCAAGTGGTCCAGGGGGGATCCCCCTACGAGCAGTACTTC.

The chain is built from TRBV7-6 and TRBJ2-7; tentative D call: TRBD1 (5 bases). There are 15 residues in the CDR3. Germline lookup yields CDR1 SGHVS and CDR2 FNYEAQ. V was shortened by 3 bases and J by 0 bases, with 12 bases between the two germline ends. DNA of the CDR3: TGTGCCAGCAGCTTGACAGAGATAAACTCCTACGAGCAGTACTTC. Encoded protein: CASSLTEINSYEQYF.

The chain employs TRBV20-1 and TRBJ2-2; D might be TRBD1 (7 bases). The V end was cut by 3 bases, the J end by 2 bases, with 13 bases between. The germline gives CDR1 DFQATT, CDR2 SNEGSKA (reference sequence). The CDR3 loop spans 15 amino acids. CDR3 nucleotides: TGCAGTGCTAGTGGAGGGACAGAAAACACCGGGGAGCTGTTTTTT. This gives the protein CSASGGTENTGELFF.

The CDR3 sequence is CASSFQPEYRGPHSYEQYF. In DNA, the CDR3 is TGCGCCAGCAGCTTCCAACCGGAATACAGGGGGCCCCACTCCTACGAGCAGTACTTC. The chain links TRBV5-1 to TRBJ2-7; 9 bases align to TRBD1. J was trimmed by 0 bases and V by 2 bases; bases with no gene match: 15. The CDR3 is 19 residues long. The germline V gene encodes CDR1 SGHRS and CDR2 YFSETQ.

In this sample, this clonotype turned up a few times. The chain is built from TRBV3-1 and TRBJ1-6, with D maybe TRBD1 (6 bases). The CDR3 has 13 residues. V was trimmed by 1 base and J by 17 bases, leaving 15 bases between them. Germline-derived CDR1 and CDR2 are LGHDT and YNNKEL (reference sequence). DNA for the CDR3: TGTGCCAGCAGCCAAGTGGACGGGGGCAGCGTCCACTTT. This translates into CASSQVDGGSVHF. The variable domain in full, completed from reference TRBV3-1 and TRBJ1-6, reads DTAVSQTPKYLVTQMGNDKSIKCEQNLGHDTMYWYKQDSKKFLKIMFSYNNKELIINETVPNRFSPKSPDKAHLNLHINSLELGDSAVYFCASSQVDGGSVHFGNGTRLTVT.

This chain uses TRBV7-9 with TRBJ1-5; 7 bases fit TRBD1. The V and J ends lost 4 bases and 7 bases, in that order; junction bases with no gene match: 22. CDR1 SEHNR and CDR2 FQNEAQ come from the germline V gene (reference sequence). This CDR3 is built from 19 residues. The CDR3 reads CASSSRDSLNGEKDQPQHF. The DNA for the CDR3 is TGTGCCAGCAGCTCCCGGGACAGTCTCAACGGGGAGAAGGACCAGCCCCAGCATTTT.

V is TRBV7-8 and J is TRBJ2-7, with 7 bases that match TRBD1. The CDR3 length is 14 residues. The germline gives CDR1 SGHVS, CDR2 FQNEAQ. J gave up 4 bases and V 4 bases, and 7 bases lay outside the gene matches. The CDR3 loop is CASSSQGVWYEQYF. The CDR3 nucleotides are TGTGCCAGCAGCTCTCAGGGGGTTTGGTACGAGCAGTACTTC.

The chain combines TRBV20-1 with TRBJ2-3; 10 bases are a match to TRBD1. The V and J ends lost 5 bases and 3 bases, in that order; junction bases with no gene match: 5. Germline V CDR1 and CDR2: DFQATT, SNEGSKA (reference sequence). This CDR3 contains 14 residues. The CDR3 nucleotides read TGCAGTGCTCTGCGGACAGGGGGAACAGATACGCAGTATTTT. Residues: CSALRTGGTDTQYF.